This record concerns one T cell receptor beta chain sequence. The data were obtained in a study of blood T cell repertoires in COVID-19. Study-wide context: COVID-19 samples collected from the United States, Italy and Spain covered acute and convalescent phases. T cells, B-cell-depleted T cells, or PBMCs provided the cDNA or gDNA that served as material.

The CDR3 spans 18 residues. CDR1 and CDR2 from the germline V gene are MNHEY and SMNVEV (reference sequence). V lost 5 bases, J lost 2 bases, and 24 bases lay in between. Assay used: immunoSEQ multiplex PCR; TCRdb lists only in-frame clones, some missing. The table records a few hundred thousand clones, 65% to 85% of them present only once. Sequenced material: peripheral blood. The sequence was collected from a person between 65 and 79 years old with COVID-19, enrolled during active disease. V is TRBV27 and J is TRBJ1-1, with a tentative D call TRBD1 (6 bases). In DNA, the CDR3 is TGTGCCAGCAGTCCGCGGACAGATCTAAAACCATTAAACACTGAAGCTTTCTTT. This gives the protein CASSPRTDLKPLNTEAFF.